These 24 T cell receptor beta chains originate from one sample sequenced in a study of type 1 and type 2 diabetes patients. Genomic DNA was the PCR template. A primer set of 30 forward and 13 reverse primers amplified the CDR3. From the multiplex PCR reads, TCRdb called clonotypes with MiXCR, one entry per CDR3 protein. This sample has more than 250,000 distinct CDR3 sequences, with around 47% found just once. Sequenced input: peripheral blood mononuclear cells (PBMCs). Receptor source: a man aged 18 to 30 with type 2 diabetes.

The chain carries TRBV20-1 and TRBJ2-2; weak D call: TRBD1 (5 bases). CDR3 size: 14 residues. The germline V gene encodes CDR1 DFQATT and CDR2 SNEGSKA (reference sequence). The V end was cut by 6 bases, the J end by 4 bases, with 15 bases between. CDR3 nucleotides: TGCAGTGCCCCAGACCGACAGTCCACCGGGGAGCTGTTTTTT. Translating gives CSAPDRQSTGELFF.

The rearrangement links TRBV12-3 or TRBV12-4 to TRBJ2-7, with D unresolved. The CDR3 loop spans 13 amino acids. The V end was cut by 1 base, the J end by 4 bases, with 8 bases between. In nucleotides, the CDR3 is TGTGCCAGCAGTTTAGGGTACGCATACGAGCAGTACTTC. Protein: CASSLGYAYEQYF.

With regard to this clonotype: Here the CDR3 omits its conserved ending phenylalanine or tryptophan, so a read error is the likely source. This chain links TRBV24-1 with TRBJ1-2; TRBD1 might be the D (6 bases). Trimming left V 7 bases short and J 4 bases short, with 12 bases between. Germline V gives CDR1 KGHDR, CDR2 SFDVKD. CDR3 length: 13 residues. CDR3 region: CATSAGVGYGYTL. The CDR3 DNA sequence: TGTGCCACCAGCGCAGGGGTGGGCTATGGCTACACCCTC.

The J gene is TRBJ2-7, the V gene TRBV5-1; 7 nucleotides agree with TRBD1. CDR1 is SGHRS, CDR2 YFSETQ, per germline. V lost 0 bases, J lost 4 bases, and 4 bases stayed unmatched. This CDR3 is built from 14 residues. CDR3 sequence reads: CASSLGIQGYEQYF. The CDR3 nucleotides are TGCGCCAGCAGCTTGGGGATACAGGGGTACGAGCAGTACTTC. The full variable domain, in which reference TRBV5-1 and TRBJ2-7 provide the parts outside the CDR3, is KAGVTQTPRYLIKTRGQQVTLSCSPISGHRSVSWYQQTPGQGLQFLFEYFSETQRNKGNFPGRFSGRQFSNSRSEMNVSTLELGDSALYLCASSLGIQGYEQYFGPGTRLTVT.

Written as DNA, the CDR3 is TGTGCCACCAGTGATTCGCGGGCACCCTACAATGAGCAGTTCTTC. As protein: CATSDSRAPYNEQFF. V usage is TRBV24-1 and J usage is TRBJ2-1; D possibly corresponds to TRBD2 (5 bases). This CDR3 comprises 15 residues. Deletions cut 2 bases from V and 2 bases from J, with 9 bases between. In germline, CDR1 is KGHDR, CDR2 SFDVKD.

This clonotype was recorded a few times. Written as DNA, the CDR3 is TGTGCCATGGAGACTAGCGGGGCCGCGTTAGGCAATGAGCAGTTCTTC. Translating it yields CAMETSGAALGNEQFF. The V and J genes are TRBV2 and TRBJ2-1, with 11 bases fitting TRBD2. This CDR3 has 16 amino acids. With 10 bases clipped from V and 6 bases from J, the junction kept 14 bases outside the gene matches. The germline gives CDR1 SNHLY, CDR2 FYNNEI.

This clonotype was observed a handful of times. The chain's CDR3 is CASSESTGAHNSPLHF. The CDR3 DNA follows: TGTGCCAGCAGCGAATCTACAGGGGCCCATAATTCACCCCTCCACTTT. The chain is built from TRBV27 and TRBJ1-6, with 7 bases aligning to TRBD1. The J segment lost 5 bases and the V segment lost 6 bases, leaving 10 bases of the junction unmatched. CDR1 is MNHEY and CDR2 is SMNVEV in the germline V gene (reference sequence). The length of the CDR3 is 16 residues.

J is TRBJ2-7 and V is TRBV20-1; tentative D call: TRBD2 (7 bases). Germline-derived CDR1 and CDR2 are DFQATT and SNEGSKA (reference sequence). Trimming cost V 3 bases and J 2 bases, with 11 bases left between them. The CDR3 totals 13 residues. This CDR3 reads CSARRGGTYEQYF. The CDR3 bases are TGCAGTGCTAGGAGGGGGGGTACCTACGAGCAGTACTTC.

This sequence joins TRBV19 and TRBJ1-2, with 7 bases matching TRBD1. CDR3 length equals 13 residues. The trim removed 7 bases at V and 10 bases at J, leaving 12 bases unmatched. Germline V lookup: CDR1 LNHDA, CDR2 SQIVND (reference sequence). This CDR3 is CASMGDRVITYTF. The CDR3 nucleotides are TGTGCCAGTATGGGAGACAGGGTAATCACCTACACCTTC.

The chain joins TRBV29-1 to TRBJ1-2; D ambiguous. Trimming left V 4 bases short and J 4 bases short, with 7 bases between. CDR1 SQVTM and CDR2 ANQGSEA come from the germline V gene. This CDR3 is built from 11 residues. CDR3 amino acids: CSVGATYGYTF. CDR3 nucleotide sequence: TGCAGCGTTGGGGCAACCTATGGCTACACCTTC.

This chain joins TRBV20-1 and TRBJ1-1; 8 bases are shared with TRBD1. Per the germline V gene, CDR1 is DFQATT and CDR2 is SNEGSKA (reference sequence). The CDR3 runs 12 residues. Trimming removed 7 bases from V and 3 bases from J; junction bases left unmatched: 4. Here the CDR3 reads CSVLDRDTEAFF. CDR3 DNA: TGCAGTGTTCTGGACAGGGACACTGAAGCTTTCTTT.

V gene TRBV12-3 or TRBV12-4 combines with J gene TRBJ2-3, with TRBD2 identical over 10 bases. The CDR3 totals 17 residues. J was trimmed by 3 bases and V by 4 bases; bases with no gene match: 10. The CDR3 DNA is TGTGCCAGCAGTTCCATAATAGCGGGGGGAGGGACAGATACGCAGTATTTT. This sequence encodes CASSSIIAGGGTDTQYF.

Concerning this clonotype itself: The CDR3 ends on some other residue instead of the conserved phenylalanine or tryptophan, so this is likely a read error. The chain carries TRBV10-1 and TRBJ1-1; 8 nucleotides agree with TRBD1. This CDR3 is built from 14 residues. V shed 3 bases and J 10 bases; nucleotides not matched to a gene: 10. Germline lookup yields CDR1 WNHNN and CDR2 SYGVQD (reference sequence). In nucleotides, the CDR3 is TGCGCCAGCAGTGACTGGGGGACAGGCCATGGAGCTTTCCTT. Its translation is CASSDWGTGHGAFL.

This clonotype appeared a few times. The chain recombines TRBV30 with TRBJ2-7; 16 positions agree with TRBD2. V lost 3 bases to trimming and J lost 0 bases; unmatched junction nucleotides: 17. CDR1 and CDR2 (germline): GTSNPN, SVGIG (reference sequence). The CDR3 runs to 21 residues. DNA of the CDR3: TGTGCCTGGAGCGAATTCAGCGGGACTAGCGGGAGGGTTCTAGTCTCCTACGAGCAGTACTTC. It translates to CAWSEFSGTSGRVLVSYEQYF.

CDR3 sequence (DNA): TGCGCCAGCAGCTTGGAGGGGGCAACCGGGGAGCTGTTTTTT. Residues: CASSLEGATGELFF. This chain links TRBV5-1 with TRBJ2-2, with 7 bases matching TRBD1. Trimming removed 0 bases from V and 5 bases from J; junction bases left unmatched: 1. CDR1 and CDR2 from the germline V gene are SGHRS and YFSETQ. The CDR3 consists of 14 residues.

The chain combines TRBV20-1 with TRBJ1-1; D possibly corresponds to TRBD1 (5 bases). The CDR3 consists of 13 residues. The V end was cut by 7 bases, the J end by 0 bases, with 12 bases between. CDR1 is DFQATT, CDR2 SNEGSKA, per germline (reference sequence). CDR3 amino acids: CSVIRGMNTEAFF. CDR3 coding DNA: TGCAGTGTCATAAGGGGTATGAACACTGAAGCTTTCTTT.

This clonotype showed up just a few times. The chain uses TRBV7-6 and TRBJ1-1; D remains unclear. Per the germline V gene, CDR1 is SGHVS and CDR2 is FNYEAQ. The V end lost 6 bases, the J end lost 8 bases, and 16 bases lay between the germline ends. The CDR3 covers 13 residues. The CDR3 loop reads CASSEGPGTEAFF. The CDR3 DNA reads TGTGCCAGCAGTGAAGGTCCTGGCACCGAAGCTTTCTTT.

V gene TRBV2 combines with J gene TRBJ1-4; maybe TRBD1 (6 bases). This CDR3 region has 19 residues. In germline, CDR1 is SNHLY, CDR2 FYNNEI. V was pared by 10 bases and J by 0 bases, with 27 bases between. Here the CDR3 reads CANFGTGFKYYATNEKLFF. The DNA for the CDR3 is TGTGCCAACTTCGGTACAGGGTTCAAGTACTATGCAACTAATGAAAAACTGTTTTTT.

A few counts support this clonotype. The V gene is TRBV6-6, the J gene TRBJ1-6, with 8 positions matching TRBD1. Germline V gene sequence: CDR1 MNHNY, CDR2 SVGAGI (reference sequence). J was trimmed by 6 bases and V by 4 bases; bases with no gene match: 5. The CDR3 contains 15 residues. CDR3 residues: CASSLPDRVNSPLHF. The CDR3 DNA is TGTGCCAGCAGTTTACCGGACAGGGTTAATTCACCCCTCCACTTT.

There are a few counts of this clonotype. This rearrangement joins TRBV4-1 to TRBJ2-5; D might be TRBD1 (6 bases). The germline gives CDR1 MGHRA, CDR2 YSYEKL. V lost 1 base, J lost 3 bases, and 12 bases lay in between. The CDR3 loop spans 15 amino acids. CDR3 sequence reads: CASSQGPYREETQYF. The CDR3 coding sequence is TGCGCCAGCAGCCAAGGCCCTTACAGGGAAGAGACCCAGTACTTC.

The rearrangement uses TRBV24-1 and TRBJ2-2; D may be TRBD1 or TRBD2 (5 bases each). CDR1 is KGHDR, CDR2 SFDVKD, per germline. Trimming removed 0 bases at V and 5 bases at J, with 6 bases between. The CDR3 loop spans 14 amino acids. CDR3 amino acids: CATSDLGGTGELFF. The CDR3 nucleotides are TGTGCCACCAGTGATTTGGGGGGAACCGGGGAGCTGTTTTTT.

The chain combines TRBV7-3 with TRBJ2-5; 8 bases are shared with TRBD1. The J segment lost 2 bases and the V segment lost 4 bases, leaving 6 bases of the junction unmatched. CDR1 SGHTA and CDR2 FQGTGA come from the germline V gene. The CDR3 has 15 amino acids. CDR3 residues: CASSSGTGSQETQYF. The CDR3 coding sequence is TGTGCCAGCAGCTCCGGGACAGGCTCGCAAGAGACCCAGTACTTC.

Concerning this clonotype itself: A read error is possible here, since a much larger clone lies one base away. This chain connects TRBV25-1 to TRBJ2-1; TRBD1 or TRBD2 may be the D gene (5 bases each). Germline loops: CDR1 MGHDK, CDR2 SYGVNS. The CDR3 is made up of 12 amino acids. Trimming took off 4 bases at V and 6 bases at J, with 7 bases between the two ends. CDR3 DNA sequence: TGTGCCAGCAGTGGGGGGATCAATGAGCAGTTCTTC. This gives the protein CASSGGINEQFF.

V and J are TRBV2 and TRBJ1-1; D might be TRBD1 (6 bases). V was trimmed by 4 bases and J by 10 bases, leaving 19 bases between them. The CDR3 consists of 14 residues. Germline V gene data show CDR1 as SNHLY and CDR2 as FYNNEI. In nucleotides, the CDR3 is TGTGCCAGCAGTGTAGCGCACAGGGTTTCTGCAGCTTTCTTT. Translated: CASSVAHRVSAAFF.